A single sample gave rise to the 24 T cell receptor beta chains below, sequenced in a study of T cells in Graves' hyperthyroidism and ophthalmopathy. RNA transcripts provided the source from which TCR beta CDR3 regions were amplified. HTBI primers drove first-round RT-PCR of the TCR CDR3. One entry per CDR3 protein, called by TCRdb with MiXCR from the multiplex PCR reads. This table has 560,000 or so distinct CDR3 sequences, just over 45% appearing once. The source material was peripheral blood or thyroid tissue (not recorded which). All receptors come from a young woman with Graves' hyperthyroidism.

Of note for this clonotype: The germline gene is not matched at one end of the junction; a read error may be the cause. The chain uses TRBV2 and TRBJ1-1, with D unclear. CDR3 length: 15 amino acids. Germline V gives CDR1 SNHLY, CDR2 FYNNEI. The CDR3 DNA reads TGTGCCATCAGTTCGGTCGGTGAAGGGAACACTGAAGCTTTCTTT. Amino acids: CAISSVGEGNTEAFF.

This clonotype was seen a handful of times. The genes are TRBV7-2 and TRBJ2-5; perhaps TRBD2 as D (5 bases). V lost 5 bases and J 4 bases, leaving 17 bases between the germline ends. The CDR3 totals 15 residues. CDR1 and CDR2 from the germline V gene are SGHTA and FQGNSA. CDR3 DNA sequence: TGTGCCAGCAGCACCCAGGCGGGCCGGAGAGAGACCCAGTACTTC. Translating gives CASSTQAGRRETQYF.

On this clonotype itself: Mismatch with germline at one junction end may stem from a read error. The CDR3 loop is CASSVDRSSGNTIYF. The DNA for the CDR3 is TGTGCCAGCAGTGTTGACAGAAGCTCTGGAAACACCATATATTTT. V and J are TRBV10-3 and TRBJ1-3; possible D gene TRBD1, 5 bases. Germline CDR1 reads ENHRY; CDR2 reads SYGVKD. The CDR3 spans 15 residues.

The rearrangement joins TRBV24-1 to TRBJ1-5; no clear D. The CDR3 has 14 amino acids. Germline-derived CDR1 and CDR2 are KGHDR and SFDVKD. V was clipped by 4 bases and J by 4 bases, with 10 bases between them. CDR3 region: CATSESTENQPQHF. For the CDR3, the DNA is TGTGCCACCAGTGAGTCGACGGAAAATCAGCCCCAGCATTTT.

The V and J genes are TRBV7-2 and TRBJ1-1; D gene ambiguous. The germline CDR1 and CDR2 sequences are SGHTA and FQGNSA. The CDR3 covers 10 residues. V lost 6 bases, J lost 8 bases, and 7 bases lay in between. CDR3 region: CASRGREAFF. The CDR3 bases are TGTGCCAGCAGAGGAAGGGAAGCTTTCTTT.

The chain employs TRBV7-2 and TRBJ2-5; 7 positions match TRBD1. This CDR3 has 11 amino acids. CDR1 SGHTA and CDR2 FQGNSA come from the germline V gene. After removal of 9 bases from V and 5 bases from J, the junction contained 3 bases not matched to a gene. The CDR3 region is CARSRGETQYF. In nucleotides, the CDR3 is TGTGCCAGAAGCAGGGGGGAGACCCAGTACTTC.

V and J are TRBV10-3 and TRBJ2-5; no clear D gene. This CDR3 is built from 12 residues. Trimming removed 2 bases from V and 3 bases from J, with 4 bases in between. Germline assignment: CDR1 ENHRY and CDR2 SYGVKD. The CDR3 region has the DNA TGTGCCATCAGTGAGCGCGAAGAGACCCAGTACTTC. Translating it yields CAISEREETQYF.

The CDR3 DNA reads as TGTGCCAGCAGCTTAGGTGCCTCTAGTGAGACCCAGTACTTC. Protein: CASSLGASSETQYF. The chain is built from TRBV7-8 and TRBJ2-5, with D uncertain. The CDR3 loop spans 14 amino acids. The V gene's germline CDR1 is SGHVS and CDR2 FQNEAQ. The V end was cut by 1 base, the J end by 5 bases, with 11 bases between.

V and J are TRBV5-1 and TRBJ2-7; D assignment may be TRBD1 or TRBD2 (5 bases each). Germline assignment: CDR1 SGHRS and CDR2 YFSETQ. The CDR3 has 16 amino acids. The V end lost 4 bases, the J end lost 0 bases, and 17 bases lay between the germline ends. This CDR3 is CASSSGQALPSYEQYF. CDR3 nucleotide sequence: TGCGCCAGCAGCAGCGGACAAGCCTTACCCTCCTACGAGCAGTACTTC.

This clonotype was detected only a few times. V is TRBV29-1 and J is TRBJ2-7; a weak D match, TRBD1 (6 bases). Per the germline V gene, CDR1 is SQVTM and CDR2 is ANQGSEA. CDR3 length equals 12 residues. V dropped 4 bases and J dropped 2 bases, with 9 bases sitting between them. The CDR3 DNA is TGCAGCGTTGTCGCAGGGGCCTACGAGCAGTACTTC. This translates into CSVVAGAYEQYF.

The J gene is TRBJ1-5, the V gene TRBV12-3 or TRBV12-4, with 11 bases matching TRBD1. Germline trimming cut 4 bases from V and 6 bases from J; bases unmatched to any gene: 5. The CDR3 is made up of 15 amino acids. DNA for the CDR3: TGTGCCAGCAGTTACTACGGACAGGGGGCTCAGCCCCAGCATTTT. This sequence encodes CASSYYGQGAQPQHF.

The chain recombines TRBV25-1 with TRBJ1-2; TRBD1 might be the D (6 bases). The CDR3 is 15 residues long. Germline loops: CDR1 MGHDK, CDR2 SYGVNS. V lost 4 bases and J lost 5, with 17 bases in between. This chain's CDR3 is CASSASGGGGYGYTF. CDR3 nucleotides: TGTGCCAGCAGTGCTAGTGGGGGGGGCGGATATGGCTACACCTTC.

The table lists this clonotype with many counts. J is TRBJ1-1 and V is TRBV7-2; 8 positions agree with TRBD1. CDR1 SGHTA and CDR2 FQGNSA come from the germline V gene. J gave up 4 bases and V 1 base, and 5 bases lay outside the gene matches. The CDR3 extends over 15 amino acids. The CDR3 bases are TGTGCCAGCAGCTTAGGAAGACAGGGGTTCACTGAAGCTTTCTTT. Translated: CASSLGRQGFTEAFF.

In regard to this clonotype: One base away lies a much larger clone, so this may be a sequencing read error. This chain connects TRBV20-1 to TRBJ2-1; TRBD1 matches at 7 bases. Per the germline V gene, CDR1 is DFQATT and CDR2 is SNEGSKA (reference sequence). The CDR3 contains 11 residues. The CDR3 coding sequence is TGCAGCGGACAGGATCGAGAGACCCAGTTCTTC. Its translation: CSGQDRETQFF.

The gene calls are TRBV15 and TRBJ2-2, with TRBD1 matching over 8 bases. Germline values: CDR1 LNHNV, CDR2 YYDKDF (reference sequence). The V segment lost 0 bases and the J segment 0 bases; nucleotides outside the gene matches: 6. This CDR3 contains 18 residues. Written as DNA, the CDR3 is TGTGCCACCAGCAGAGATCGGGACAGGAGGGCGAACACCGGGGAGCTGTTTTTT. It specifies CATSRDRDRRANTGELFF.

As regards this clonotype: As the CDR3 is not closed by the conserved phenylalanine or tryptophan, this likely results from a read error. The CDR3 coding sequence is TGTGCCACCAGTGATCCACGGACAGGGGGCGGAGAGACCCAGTACCTC. It translates to CATSDPRTGGGETQYL. This rearrangement joins TRBV24-1 to TRBJ2-5; TRBD1 agrees at 11 bases. The CDR3 contains 16 residues. Germline V CDR1 and CDR2: KGHDR, SFDVKD. V shed 3 bases and J 4 bases; nucleotides not matched to a gene: 6.

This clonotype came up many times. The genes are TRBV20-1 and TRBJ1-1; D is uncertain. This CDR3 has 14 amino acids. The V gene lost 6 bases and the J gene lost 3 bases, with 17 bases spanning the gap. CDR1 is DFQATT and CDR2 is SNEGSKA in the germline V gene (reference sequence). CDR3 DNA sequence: TGCAGTGCGAACCCCCCGTGGGTGGACACTGAAGCTTTCTTT. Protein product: CSANPPWVDTEAFF.

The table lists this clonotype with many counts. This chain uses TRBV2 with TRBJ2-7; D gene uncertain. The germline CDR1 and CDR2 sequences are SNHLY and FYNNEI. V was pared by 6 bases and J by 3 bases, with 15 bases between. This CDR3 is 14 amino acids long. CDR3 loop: CASRVRGYVYEQYF. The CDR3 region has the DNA TGTGCCAGCAGGGTCCGCGGATACGTCTACGAGCAGTACTTC.

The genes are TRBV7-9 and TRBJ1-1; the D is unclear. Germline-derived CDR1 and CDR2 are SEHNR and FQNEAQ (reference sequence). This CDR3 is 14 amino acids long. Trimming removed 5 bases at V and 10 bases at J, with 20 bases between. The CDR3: CASSPFRENFGAFF. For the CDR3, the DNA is TGTGCCAGCAGCCCCTTTAGGGAAAATTTCGGAGCTTTCTTT.

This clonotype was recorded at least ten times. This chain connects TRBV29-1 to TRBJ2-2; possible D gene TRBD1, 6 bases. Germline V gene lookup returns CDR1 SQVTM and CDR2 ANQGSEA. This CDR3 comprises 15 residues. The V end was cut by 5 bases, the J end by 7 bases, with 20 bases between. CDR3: CSVTRTVPRNGELFF. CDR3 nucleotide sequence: TGCAGCGTTACAAGGACAGTCCCTAGGAACGGGGAGCTGTTTTTT.

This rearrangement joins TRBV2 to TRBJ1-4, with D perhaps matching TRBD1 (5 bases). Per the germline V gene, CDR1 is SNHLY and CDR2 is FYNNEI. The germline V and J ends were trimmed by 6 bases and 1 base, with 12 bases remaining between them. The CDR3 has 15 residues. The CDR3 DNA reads TGTGCCAGCAGGAACCAGGGAGGAACTAATGAAAAACTGTTTTTT. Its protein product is CASRNQGGTNEKLFF.

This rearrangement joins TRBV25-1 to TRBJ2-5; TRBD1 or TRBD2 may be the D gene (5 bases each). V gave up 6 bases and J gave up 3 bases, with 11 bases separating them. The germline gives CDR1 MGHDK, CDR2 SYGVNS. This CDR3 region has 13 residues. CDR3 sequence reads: CASSGTAKETQYF. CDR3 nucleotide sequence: TGTGCCAGCAGCGGGACGGCCAAAGAGACCCAGTACTTC.

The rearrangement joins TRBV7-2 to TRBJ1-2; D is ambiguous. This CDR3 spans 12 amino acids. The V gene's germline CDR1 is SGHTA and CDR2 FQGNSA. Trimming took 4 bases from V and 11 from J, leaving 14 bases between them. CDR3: CASSSVKDRYTF. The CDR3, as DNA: TGTGCCAGCAGCTCAGTAAAGGATAGGTACACCTTC.

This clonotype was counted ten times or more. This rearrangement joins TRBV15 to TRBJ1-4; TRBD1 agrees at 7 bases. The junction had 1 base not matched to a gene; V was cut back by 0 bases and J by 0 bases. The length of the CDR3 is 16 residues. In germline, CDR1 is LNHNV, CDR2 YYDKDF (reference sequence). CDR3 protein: CATSRDQGATNEKLFF. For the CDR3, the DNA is TGTGCCACCAGCAGAGACCAGGGGGCAACTAATGAAAAACTGTTTTTT.